This T cell receptor beta chain was recovered during a study of T cell responses to AZD1222 COVID-19 vaccine (dated by TCRdb to about 2021). With regard to the full study: TCR sequencing was performed for 230 to 250 trial participants, of whom approximately 200 were given two doses of AZD1222 and approximately 25 were given two doses of MenACWY control vaccine. Trial participants were enrolled by age into 18-55, 56-69 and 70-plus year subgroups, with roughly 150, 30 and 60 TCR-sequenced participants respectively.

The CDR3 regions of human TCRbeta chains were subjected to immunosequencing. In the authors' own workflow: Repertoire TCRs were matched against a reference library of SARS-CoV-2-specific TCRs generated with the MIRA antigen-specificity platform. Breadth meant the fraction of unique TCRs that were SARS-CoV-2-associated, whereas depth meant the fraction of total T cells that were SARS-CoV-2-associated. Using the MIRA data, every spike-specific TCR was mapped to the spike region that the TCR reacted to and assigned to either a CD4 or a CD8 class. Log10-transformed breadth and depth values were compared by one-way ANOVA with Sidak's multiple comparisons tests. In TCRdb, the immuneACCESS table is reduced to in-frame sequences with V and J assigned. These tables do not hold every clone; where another copy was compared, an unresolved V gene accounts for under half, and the others remain unexplained. Clone size and the V and J calls come from that table; the DNA yielded D and trimming. In this sample the table shows 150,000 to 200,000 clones, roughly 92% of which occur a single time. The ten biggest clones cover roughly 5.5% of the sample.

The time point label here, explained by the study, means: about 28 days (+/-7) after the second vaccine dose. Because spike-specific TCR depth and breadth did not differ between the two schedules, AZD1222 recipients who got a second dose at roughly 4 weeks were pooled with those who got a second dose at roughly 12 weeks. The vaccinee samples were drawn from two UK trials, COV001 and COV002, one of which was a single-blind randomized controlled phase 2/3 trial testing AZD1222 (ChAdOx1 nCoV-19) in healthy adults. For TCRbeta chain sequencing, PBMC samples from trial participants were taken at day 0 and at day 28 after the second dose. Remarks on this clone: It has no known antigen specificity. No qualities accompany the bases; no much larger clone lies one base away.

The CDR3, cysteine through phenylalanine, is 13 amino acids long. The CDR3 DNA has 39 bases and is translated from base 1. At the junction V is shortened by 3 bases and J by 1 base, with 7 bases in between. CDR1 is given as SGHRS and CDR2 as YFSETQ, both from the germline V gene. The investigation overall reported the following: CD4 TCRs associated with the vaccine covered the entire spike protein, and the dominant responses were in regions 160-218 and 743-854. Conclusions about previously exposed vaccinees are limited because only a handful of AZD1222 recipients were SARS-CoV-2 seropositive at baseline. Because no day 14 peak-response samples were available, repertoires were characterized only after the peak T cell response. Most participants were white British and females outnumbered males, and the authors suggested that clonal diversity may have been underestimated. Spike-specific TCR breadth and depth rose significantly after two AZD1222 doses compared with day 0 and with MenACWY recipients. In the small 56-69-year group, the increase in depth fell short of significance, most likely because of low power. Epitopes outside the regions mutated in the B.1.351 and B.1.1.7 variants were reportedly recognized by nearly half of the unique spike-specific TCRs.

Recombination linked TRBV5-1 to TRBJ1-1; TRBD1 is perhaps the D gene, given 5 matching bases. This TCR derives from an adult who received the AZD1222 COVID-19 vaccine. The sample consisted of peripheral blood, taken 28 days after the second AZD1222 dose. The DNA is as follows: TGCGCCAGCAGCTATGGACAGAACACTGAAGCTTTCTTT. Its protein is CASSYGQNTEAFF.